These T cell receptor beta chains were read from a single sample in a study of blood T cell repertoires in COVID-19. The method was immunoSEQ multiplex PCR; TCRdb's version includes in-frame clones alone and lacks a portion of them. The repertoire holds 240,000 or so clones, around 84% seen once, with less than 4% in the top ten. Sequenced sample: peripheral blood. The receptors shown here come from a woman in her late teens or twenties with acute or convalescent COVID-19. The CDR3 runs from the conserved cysteine through the conserved F or W. The D gene is left open where the match is weak. The size entry is marked missing in some rows and otherwise reads once, few, many or a size class.

j_gene: TRBJ2-7
abundance: .
d_gene: TRBD2
v_gene: TRBV3-1/TRBV3-2
CDR3nt: TGTGCCAGCAGCCAAGCGGTGTTTGGCGGGAGGCCCTACGAGCAGTACTTC
CDR3aa: CASSQAVFGGRPYEQYF

j_gene: TRBJ1-4
abundance: .
d_gene: .
v_gene: TRBV5-1
CDR3nt: TGCGCCAGCAGCGCGGATCTTAATGAAAAACTGTTTTTT
CDR3aa: CASSADLNEKLFF

j_gene: TRBJ2-3
abundance: few
d_gene: .
v_gene: TRBV7-6
CDR3nt: TGTGCCAGCAGCTCCGAGACTAGTATTCCGAAAGATACGCAGTATTTT
CDR3aa: CASSSETSIPKDTQYF

j_gene: TRBJ1-2
abundance: .
d_gene: .
v_gene: TRBV12-3/TRBV12-4
CDR3nt: TGTGCCAGCAGTTTCGACAGGTCCTATGGCTACACCTTC
CDR3aa: CASSFDRSYGYTF

j_gene: TRBJ2-1
abundance: few
d_gene: .
v_gene: TRBV5-1
CDR3nt: TGCGCCAGCAGCACGCGGGGCCCTGACAATGAGCAGTTCTTC
CDR3aa: CASSTRGPDNEQFF

j_gene: TRBJ2-7
abundance: .
d_gene: .
v_gene: TRBV20-1
CDR3nt: TGCAGTGCTGGTGACTCCCGCGGAACCTACGAGCAGTACTTC
CDR3aa: CSAGDSRGTYEQYF

j_gene: TRBJ2-1
abundance: .
d_gene: TRBD2
v_gene: TRBV24-1
CDR3nt: TGTGCCACCAGTGACCGAGGGACTAGCGGGAGTAGGGAGCAGTTCTTC
CDR3aa: CATSDRGTSGSREQFF

j_gene: TRBJ2-2
abundance: .
d_gene: TRBD2
v_gene: TRBV2
CDR3nt: TGTGCCTCAGCGTGGCTAGCGGGAAACACCGGGGAGCTGTTTTTT
CDR3aa: CASAWLAGNTGELFF

j_gene: TRBJ2-1
abundance: once
d_gene: TRBD1
v_gene: TRBV28
CDR3nt: TGTGCCAGCAGTCCATCCCCGGGACAGTCCCAAATTGAGCAGTTCTTC
CDR3aa: CASSPSPGQSQIEQFF

j_gene: TRBJ1-4
abundance: once
d_gene: .
v_gene: TRBV29-1
CDR3nt: TGCAGCGTTGGCAGGGATAATGAAAAACTGTTTTTT
CDR3aa: CSVGRDNEKLFF

j_gene: TRBJ1-5
abundance: .
d_gene: .
v_gene: TRBV7-9
CDR3nt: TGTGCCAGCAGCTGGACAGTGCGGCCTTCTAGCAATCAGCCCCAGCATTTT
CDR3aa: CASSWTVRPSSNQPQHF

j_gene: TRBJ2-2
abundance: .
d_gene: .
v_gene: TRBV6-2/TRBV6-3
CDR3nt: TGTGCCAGCAGCCCCCGTTTATCAGCGGTCCGCACCGGGGAGCTGTTTTTT
CDR3aa: CASSPRLSAVRTGELFF

j_gene: TRBJ2-7
abundance: .
d_gene: TRBD2
v_gene: TRBV7-2
CDR3nt: TGTGCCAGCAGCTTGAGGACTAGCGGGATGTTTGAAATGGGCTACGAGCAGTACTTC
CDR3aa: CASSLRTSGMFEMGYEQYF

j_gene: TRBJ1-1
abundance: .
d_gene: .
v_gene: TRBV7-8
CDR3nt: TGTGCCAGCAGCTTAGGGCCGTTCACTATGACAGGTGAAGCTTTCTTT
CDR3aa: CASSLGPFTMTGEAFF

j_gene: TRBJ2-2
abundance: .
d_gene: .
v_gene: TRBV7-8
CDR3nt: TGTGCCAGCAGCCGGCGGTTAGGGGTCGGGGAGCTGTTTTTT
CDR3aa: CASSRRLGVGELFF

j_gene: TRBJ2-2
abundance: .
d_gene: TRBD2
v_gene: TRBV28
CDR3nt: TGTGCCAGCAGTGAAGCGGGAGTAGGTACCGGGGAGCTGTTTTTT
CDR3aa: CASSEAGVGTGELFF

j_gene: TRBJ2-7
abundance: .
d_gene: TRBD1
v_gene: TRBV6-6
CDR3nt: TGTGCCAGCAGGGACAGGGGGAGTGGCGAGCAGTACTTC
CDR3aa: CASRDRGSGEQYF

j_gene: TRBJ2-7
abundance: .
d_gene: .
v_gene: TRBV6-6
CDR3nt: TGTGCCAGCAGTTACCCAGCGGATGTCCACGAGCAGTACTTC
CDR3aa: CASSYPADVHEQYF

j_gene: TRBJ2-1
abundance: few
d_gene: .
v_gene: TRBV27
CDR3nt: TGTGCCAGCAGTCATTCGGAGAGAGCCTACAATGAGCAGTTCTTC
CDR3aa: CASSHSERAYNEQFF

j_gene: TRBJ2-2
abundance: .
d_gene: .
v_gene: TRBV18
CDR3nt: TGTGCCAGCTCACCAAAGGACAGCCCGAGGGCCACCGGGGAGCTGTTTTTT
CDR3aa: CASSPKDSPRATGELFF

j_gene: TRBJ2-7
abundance: .
d_gene: .
v_gene: TRBV7-8
CDR3nt: TGTGCCACGGGCAGGGACTACGAGCAGTACTTC
CDR3aa: CATGRDYEQYF

j_gene: TRBJ2-2
abundance: .
d_gene: .
v_gene: TRBV6-4
CDR3nt: TGTGCCAGCAGTGTGACTCCCGGGGAGCTGTTTTTT
CDR3aa: CASSVTPGELFF

j_gene: TRBJ2-7
abundance: once
d_gene: TRBD2
v_gene: TRBV5-6
CDR3nt: TGTGCCAGCAGTCCGATAAGCGGGAACCCCTACGAGCAGTACTTC
CDR3aa: CASSPISGNPYEQYF

j_gene: TRBJ2-5
abundance: .
d_gene: .
v_gene: TRBV21-1
CDR3nt: TGTGCCAGCAGCAAAGGCCATGGACAGGGGGCCGGGACCCAGTACTTC
CDR3aa: CASSKGHGQGAGTQYF

j_gene: TRBJ1-2
abundance: many
d_gene: TRBD1
v_gene: TRBV7-2
CDR3nt: TGTGCCAGCAGCTTAGGACAGGGGGCTAACTATGGCTACACCTTC
CDR3aa: CASSLGQGANYGYTF

j_gene: TRBJ1-1
abundance: .
d_gene: .
v_gene: TRBV7-2
CDR3nt: TGTGCCAGCAGCTCGGGACAAAACACTGAAGCTTTCTTT
CDR3aa: CASSSGQNTEAFF

j_gene: TRBJ2-1
abundance: .
d_gene: TRBD2
v_gene: TRBV6-5
CDR3nt: TGTGCCAGCAGTTCCAGCGGGGAGGACAATGAGCAGTTCTTC
CDR3aa: CASSSSGEDNEQFF